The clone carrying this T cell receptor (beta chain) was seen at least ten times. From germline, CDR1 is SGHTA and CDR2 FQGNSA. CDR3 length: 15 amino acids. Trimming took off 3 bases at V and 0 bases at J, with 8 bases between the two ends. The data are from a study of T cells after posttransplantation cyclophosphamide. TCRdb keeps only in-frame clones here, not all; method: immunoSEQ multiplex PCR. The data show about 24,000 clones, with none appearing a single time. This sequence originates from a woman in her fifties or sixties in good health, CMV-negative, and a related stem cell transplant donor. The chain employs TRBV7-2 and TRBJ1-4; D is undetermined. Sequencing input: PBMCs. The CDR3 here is CASSLFRATNEKLFF. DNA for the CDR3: TGTGCCAGCAGCTTGTTCCGGGCAACTAATGAAAAACTGTTTTTT.